What follows are 16 T cell receptor beta chains derived from one specimen sequenced in a study of a mutant IDH1 vaccine in newly diagnosed glioma. Time point: week 23, last vaccination. Every vaccination contained 300 ug of the mutant IDH1 20-mer peptide and was paired with topical imiquimod. These receptors have no known antigen. Assay used: immunoSEQ multiplex PCR; TCRdb lists only in-frame clones, some missing. The data show approximately 60,000 clones, roughly 81% seen once. The specimen comprised PBMCs, sampled from a glioma patient whose treatment included an IDH1 peptide vaccine. Receptor source: a woman aged 40 to 50 with glioma. Some clones in this sample may be carry-over from other donors' samples.

The chain carries TRBV4-1 and TRBJ1-1; D is ambiguous. The V end was cut by 0 bases, the J end by 0 bases, with 11 bases between. From germline, CDR1 is MGHRA and CDR2 YSYEKL. This CDR3 has 16 amino acids. The CDR3 region is CASSQEAAAMNTEAFF. The CDR3 DNA follows: TGCGCCAGCAGCCAAGAGGCGGCAGCCATGAACACTGAAGCTTTCTTT.

The gene calls are TRBV29-1 and TRBJ1-1; D call uncertain. The CDR3 length is 10 residues. Trimming cost V 6 bases and J 6 bases, with 8 bases left between them. CDR1 SQVTM and CDR2 ANQGSEA come from the germline V gene. In DNA form, the CDR3 reads TGCAGCGTACGAGGGCCTGAAGCTTTCTTT. Protein sequence: CSVRGPEAFF. The full variable domain, its missing parts supplied by reference TRBV29-1 and TRBJ1-1, is SAVISQKPSRDICQRGTSLTIQCQVDSQVTMMFWYRQQPGQSLTLIATANQGSEATYESGFVIDKFPISRPNLTFSTLTVSNMSPEDSSIYLCSVRGPEAFFGQGTRLTVV.

The J gene is TRBJ2-6, the V gene TRBV5-1; 7 bases fit TRBD1. The CDR3 consists of 16 residues. J lost 4 bases, V lost 2 bases, and 6 bases had no gene match. CDR1 is SGHRS and CDR2 is YFSETQ in the germline V gene. The CDR3 sequence is CASSLQGIAGANVLTF. The DNA for the CDR3 is TGCGCCAGCAGCTTACAGGGGATTGCCGGGGCCAACGTCCTGACTTTC.

V gene TRBV11-3 combines with J gene TRBJ1-1, with D tentatively TRBD1 (5 bases). The CDR3 sequence is 13 residues long. Germline V gene sequence: CDR1 SGHNT, CDR2 YENEEA. Trimming took off 5 bases at V and 1 base at J, with 8 bases between the two ends. The CDR3 DNA reads as TGTGCCAGCAGCGACGGGACGAACACTGAAGCTTTCTTT. This translates into CASSDGTNTEAFF.

With regard to this clone: One junction end disagrees with the germline gene, perhaps due to a read error. The chain joins TRBV7-9 to TRBJ2-7; 8 positions match TRBD1. Looked up from germline, CDR1 is SEHNR and CDR2 is FQNEAQ (reference sequence). The CDR3 is 11 residues long. CDR3 sequence reads: CASSSGQALSF. Here the CDR3 DNA reads TGTGCCAGCAGCTCGGGACAGGCGCTATCCTTC.

V gene TRBV5-1 combines with J gene TRBJ2-7; TRBD1 aligns across 9 bases. There are 16 residues in the CDR3. CDR1 is SGHRS and CDR2 is YFSETQ in the germline V gene. Losses at the gene ends were 0 bases for V and 2 bases for J; bases not matched to a gene: 6. The chain's CDR3 is CASSLAATGGAYEQYF. The CDR3 DNA sequence: TGCGCCAGCAGCTTGGCCGCGACAGGGGGGGCCTACGAGCAGTACTTC.

The V call is TRBV30, the J call TRBJ2-7; 7 bases match TRBD1. J lost 5 bases, V lost 8 bases, and 6 bases had no gene match. Germline V CDR1 and CDR2: GTSNPN, SVGIG (reference sequence). The CDR3 runs to 11 residues. The CDR3 nucleotides read TGTGCCGGGACAGTTCGCCACGAGCAGTACTTC. Encoded protein: CAGTVRHEQYF.

This chain uses TRBV27 with TRBJ1-2; D is uncertain. The CDR3 has 13 residues. In germline, CDR1 is MNHEY, CDR2 SMNVEV (reference sequence). V lost 2 bases and J lost 8, with 12 bases in between. CDR3 coding DNA: TGTGCCAGCAGTTTACTCCGTAAGGGAGGCTACACCTTC. Protein: CASSLLRKGGYTF.

The V and J genes are TRBV6-5 and TRBJ1-1; weak D call: TRBD1 (5 bases). V was trimmed by 7 bases and J by 9 bases, leaving 12 bases between them. CDR1 and CDR2 (germline): MNHEY, SVGAGI. The length of the CDR3 is 11 residues. The CDR3 reads CASTAGYQAFF. CDR3 in DNA: TGTGCCAGCACCGCAGGGTACCAAGCTTTCTTT.

The chain recombines TRBV5-1 with TRBJ1-1, with D perhaps TRBD1 (6 bases). This CDR3 has 15 residues. Per the germline V gene, CDR1 is SGHRS and CDR2 is YFSETQ. The V end was cut by 4 bases, the J end by 1 base, with 14 bases between. CDR3 residues: CASSPAGARNTEAFF. CDR3 nucleotides: TGCGCCAGCAGCCCTGCAGGGGCGAGGAACACTGAAGCTTTCTTT.

The CDR3 here is CASVPDRVDTQYF. Here the CDR3 DNA reads TGTGCCAGCGTCCCTGACAGGGTCGATACGCAGTATTTT. The gene calls are TRBV2 and TRBJ2-3; the match to TRBD1 covers 7 bases. Per the germline V gene, CDR1 is SNHLY and CDR2 is FYNNEI. The CDR3 is 13 residues long. V dropped 8 bases and J dropped 6; count of bases not matched to a gene: 8.

The chain has TRBV19 and TRBJ1-1, with D unresolved. Germline V gives CDR1 LNHDA, CDR2 SQIVND (reference sequence). The CDR3 consists of 13 residues. Trimming cost V 0 bases and J 7 bases, with 9 bases left between them. CDR3 in DNA: TGTGCCAGTAGTATAGATTGGAGTGGTGAAGCTTTCTTT. Translating it yields CASSIDWSGEAFF.

This rearrangement joins TRBV5-1 to TRBJ2-3; D not resolved. V lost 0 bases and J 2 bases, leaving 7 bases between the germline ends. CDR1 is SGHRS and CDR2 is YFSETQ in the germline V gene. The CDR3 consists of 14 residues. DNA of the CDR3: TGCGCCAGCAGCTTGGGTGACACCACAGATACGCAGTATTTT. Its protein product is CASSLGDTTDTQYF.

For this clone: Other DNA sequences from this sample encode an identical CDR3 as well. V is TRBV6-5 and J is TRBJ1-3, with D unresolved. This CDR3 is built from 16 residues. The germline V and J ends were trimmed by 0 bases and 0 bases, with 9 bases remaining between them. Germline V gene data show CDR1 as MNHEY and CDR2 as SVGAGI. The CDR3: CASSYSEGISGNTIYF. The CDR3 region has the DNA TGTGCCAGCAGTTACTCGGAGGGCATCTCTGGAAACACCATATATTTT.

The chain is built from TRBV9 and TRBJ1-2, with 10 bases that match TRBD1. The V gene end was trimmed by 3 bases and the J gene end by 5 bases; junction bases not matched to a gene: 7. Germline assignment: CDR1 SGDLS and CDR2 YYNGEE. The CDR3 runs to 15 residues. CDR3 in amino acids: CASSGGGQGNYGYTF. The CDR3 nucleotides are TGTGCCAGCAGCGGGGGGGGACAGGGGAATTATGGCTACACCTTC.

The rearrangement joins TRBV7-8 to TRBJ2-5; possible D gene TRBD1, 7 bases. CDR3 length: 16 residues. Germline values: CDR1 SGHVS, CDR2 FQNEAQ. Trimming removed 4 bases at V and 2 bases at J, with 17 bases between. CDR3 sequence reads: CASSSSAGGRQETQYF. CDR3 in DNA: TGTGCCAGCAGCTCCTCGGCAGGGGGGAGGCAAGAGACCCAGTACTTC.